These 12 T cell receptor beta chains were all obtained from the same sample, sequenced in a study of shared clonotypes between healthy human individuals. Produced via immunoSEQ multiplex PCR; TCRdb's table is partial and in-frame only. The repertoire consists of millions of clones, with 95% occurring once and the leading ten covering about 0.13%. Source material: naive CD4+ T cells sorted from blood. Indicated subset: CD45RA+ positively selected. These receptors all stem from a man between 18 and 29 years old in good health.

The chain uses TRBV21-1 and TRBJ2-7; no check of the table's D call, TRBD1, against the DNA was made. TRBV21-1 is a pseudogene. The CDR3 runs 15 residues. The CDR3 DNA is TGTGCCAGCAGCCCGAGGGACAGGGCAGCTAACGAGCAGTACTTC. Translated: CASSPRDRAANEQYF.

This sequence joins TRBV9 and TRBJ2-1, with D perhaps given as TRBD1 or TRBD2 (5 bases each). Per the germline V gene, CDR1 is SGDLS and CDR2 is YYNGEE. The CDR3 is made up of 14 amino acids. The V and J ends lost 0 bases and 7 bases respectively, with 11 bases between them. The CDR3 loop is CASSVGGDLNEQFF. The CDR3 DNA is TGTGCCAGCAGCGTAGGAGGGGATTTGAATGAGCAGTTCTTC.

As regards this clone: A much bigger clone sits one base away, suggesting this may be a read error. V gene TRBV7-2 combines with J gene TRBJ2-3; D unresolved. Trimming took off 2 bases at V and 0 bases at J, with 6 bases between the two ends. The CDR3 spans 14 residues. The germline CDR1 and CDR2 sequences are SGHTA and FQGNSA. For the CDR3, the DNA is TGTGCCAGCAGCTTAATGGGGAGCACAGATACGCAGTATTTT. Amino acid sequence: CASSLMGSTDTQYF.

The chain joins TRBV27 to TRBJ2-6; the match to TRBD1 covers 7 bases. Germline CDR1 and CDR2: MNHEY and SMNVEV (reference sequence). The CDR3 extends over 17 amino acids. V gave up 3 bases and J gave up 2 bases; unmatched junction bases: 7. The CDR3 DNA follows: TGTGCCAGCAGTTTCCGACAGGGAGTGGCTGGGGCCAACGTCCTGACTTTC. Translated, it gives CASSFRQGVAGANVLTF.

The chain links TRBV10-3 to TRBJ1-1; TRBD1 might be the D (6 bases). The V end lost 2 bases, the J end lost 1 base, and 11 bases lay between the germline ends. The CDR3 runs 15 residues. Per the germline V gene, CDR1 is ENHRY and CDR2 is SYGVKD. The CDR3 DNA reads TGTGCCATCAGTGAGGAAATACAGGGGAACACTGAAGCTTTCTTT. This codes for CAISEEIQGNTEAFF.

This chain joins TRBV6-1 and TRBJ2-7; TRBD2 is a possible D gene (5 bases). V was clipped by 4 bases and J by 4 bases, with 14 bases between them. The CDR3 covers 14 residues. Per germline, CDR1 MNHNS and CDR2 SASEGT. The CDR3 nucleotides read TGTGCCAGCAGTGTTTGGCGTAGCGTTTACGAGCAGTACTTC. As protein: CASSVWRSVYEQYF.

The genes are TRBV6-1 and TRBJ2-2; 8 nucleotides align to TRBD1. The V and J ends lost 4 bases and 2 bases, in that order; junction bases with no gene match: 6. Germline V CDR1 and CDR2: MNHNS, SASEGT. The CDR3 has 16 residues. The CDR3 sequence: CASSGQGAINTGELFF. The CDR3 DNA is TGTGCCAGCAGTGGGCAGGGGGCAATTAACACCGGGGAGCTGTTTTTT.

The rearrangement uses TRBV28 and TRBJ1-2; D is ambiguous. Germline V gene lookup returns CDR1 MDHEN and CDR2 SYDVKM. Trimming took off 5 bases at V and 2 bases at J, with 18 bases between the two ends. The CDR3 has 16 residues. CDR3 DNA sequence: TGTGCCAGCAGTCCTGGTTCACTCCCTTCAAACTATGGCTACACCTTC. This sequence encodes CASSPGSLPSNYGYTF.

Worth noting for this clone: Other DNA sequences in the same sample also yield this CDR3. The CDR3 region is CSVRTGAEAFF. DNA of the CDR3: TGCAGCGTTCGGACAGGGGCTGAAGCTTTCTTT. V and J are TRBV29-1 and TRBJ1-1; 9 nucleotides match TRBD1. The CDR3 contains 11 residues. The germline V gene has CDR1 SQVTM and CDR2 ANQGSEA. With 5 bases clipped from V and 6 bases from J, the junction kept 1 base outside the gene matches.

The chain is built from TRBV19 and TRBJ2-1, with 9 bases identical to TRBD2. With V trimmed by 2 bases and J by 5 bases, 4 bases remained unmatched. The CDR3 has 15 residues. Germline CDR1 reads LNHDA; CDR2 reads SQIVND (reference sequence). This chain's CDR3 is CASSILASGNNEQFF. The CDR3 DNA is TGTGCCAGTAGTATATTGGCTAGCGGGAACAATGAGCAGTTCTTC.

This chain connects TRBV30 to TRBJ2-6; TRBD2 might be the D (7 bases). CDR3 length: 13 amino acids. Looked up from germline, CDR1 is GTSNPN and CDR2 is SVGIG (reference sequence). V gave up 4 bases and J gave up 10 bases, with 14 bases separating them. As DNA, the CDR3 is TGTGCCTGGAATCGGGGGGCGGCGAACGTCCTGACTTTC. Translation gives CAWNRGAANVLTF.

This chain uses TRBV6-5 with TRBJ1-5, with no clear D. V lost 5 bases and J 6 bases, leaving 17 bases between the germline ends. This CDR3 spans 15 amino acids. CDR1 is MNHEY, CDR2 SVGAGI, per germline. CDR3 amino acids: CASSRGSDEGQPQHF. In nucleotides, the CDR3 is TGTGCCAGCAGTCGAGGGTCTGATGAGGGTCAGCCCCAGCATTTT.